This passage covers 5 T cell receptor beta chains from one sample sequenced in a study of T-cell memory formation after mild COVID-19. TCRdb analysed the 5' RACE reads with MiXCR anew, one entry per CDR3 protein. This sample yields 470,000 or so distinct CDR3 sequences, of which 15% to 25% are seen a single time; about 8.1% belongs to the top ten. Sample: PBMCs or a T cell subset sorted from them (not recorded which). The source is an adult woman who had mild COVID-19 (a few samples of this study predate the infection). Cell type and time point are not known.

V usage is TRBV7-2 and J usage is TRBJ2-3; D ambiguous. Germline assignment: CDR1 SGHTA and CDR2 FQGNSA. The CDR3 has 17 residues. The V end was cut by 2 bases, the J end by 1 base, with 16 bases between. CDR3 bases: TGTGCCAGCAGCTTAAAAGGTGGTGGGCAGGGCACAGATACGCAGTATTTT. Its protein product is CASSLKGGGQGTDTQYF.

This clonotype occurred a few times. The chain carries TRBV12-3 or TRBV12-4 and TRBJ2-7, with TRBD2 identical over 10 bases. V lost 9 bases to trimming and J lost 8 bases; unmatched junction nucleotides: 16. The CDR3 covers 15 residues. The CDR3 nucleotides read TGTGCCAGTCAGGTAGCGGGGGGCACGTACCGTAAGCAGTACTTC. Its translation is CASQVAGGTYRKQYF.

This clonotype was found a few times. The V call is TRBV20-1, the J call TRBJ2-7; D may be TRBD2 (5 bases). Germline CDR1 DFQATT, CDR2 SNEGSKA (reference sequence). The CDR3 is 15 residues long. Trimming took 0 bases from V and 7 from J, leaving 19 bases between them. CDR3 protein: CSARDLEGAPWEQYF. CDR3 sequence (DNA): TGCAGTGCTAGAGATCTAGAGGGAGCCCCTTGGGAGCAGTACTTC.

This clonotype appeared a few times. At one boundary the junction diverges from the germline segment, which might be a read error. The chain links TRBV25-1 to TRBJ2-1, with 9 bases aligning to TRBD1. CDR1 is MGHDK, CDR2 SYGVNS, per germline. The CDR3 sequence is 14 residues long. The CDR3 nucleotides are TGTGCCAGCTGTGAGGGACAGGGAGGGTATGAGCAGTTCTTC. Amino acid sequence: CASCEGQGGYEQFF. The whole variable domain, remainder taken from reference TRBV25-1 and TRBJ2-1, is EADIYQTPRYLVIGTGKKITLECSQTMGHDKMYWYQQDPGMELHLIHYSYGVNSTEKGDLSSESTVSRIRTEHFPLTLESARPSHTSQYLCASCEGQGGYEQFFGPGTRLTVL.

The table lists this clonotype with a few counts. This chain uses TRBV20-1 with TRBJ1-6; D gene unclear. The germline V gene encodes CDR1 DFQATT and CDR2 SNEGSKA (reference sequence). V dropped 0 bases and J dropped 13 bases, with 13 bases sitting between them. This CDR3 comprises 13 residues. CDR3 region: CSARDPGSIPLHF. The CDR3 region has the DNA TGCAGTGCTAGAGATCCCGGGAGCATCCCCCTCCACTTT.